The sequence of this T cell receptor beta chain was determined in a study of cytotoxic CD8 clonotypes in ibrutinib-treated CLL. Study-wide context: Across the patients, approximately 10 were relapsed/refractory, more than 14 treatment-naive and roughly 18 IGHV unmutated. Study results and caveats: Public clonotypes, found uncommonly, either contracted or stayed stable on treatment. Higher circulating CD8+ T-cell counts strongly accompanied higher baseline clonality, above age-matched healthy donors.

Looked up from germline, CDR1 is LNHNV and CDR2 is YYDKDF (reference sequence). The V and J ends lost 0 bases and 6 bases respectively, with 13 bases between them. This CDR3 spans 15 amino acids. Sequencing was performed with immunoSEQ multiplex PCR; in TCRdb, only in-frame clones are kept and a portion is missing. The sample includes about 140,000 clones, 76% of them seen just once. This clone occurred once. The antigen remains undetermined. The chain links TRBV15 to TRBJ2-3, with D perhaps TRBD2 (5 bases). The TCR was taken from a human donor with chronic lymphocytic leukemia. This material consisted of PBMCs, taken after 24 months of ibrutinib treatment. The CDR3 sequence is CATSRDRYAGDTQYF. The CDR3 DNA reads TGTGCCACCAGCAGAGATCGGTATGCGGGCGATACGCAGTATTTT.